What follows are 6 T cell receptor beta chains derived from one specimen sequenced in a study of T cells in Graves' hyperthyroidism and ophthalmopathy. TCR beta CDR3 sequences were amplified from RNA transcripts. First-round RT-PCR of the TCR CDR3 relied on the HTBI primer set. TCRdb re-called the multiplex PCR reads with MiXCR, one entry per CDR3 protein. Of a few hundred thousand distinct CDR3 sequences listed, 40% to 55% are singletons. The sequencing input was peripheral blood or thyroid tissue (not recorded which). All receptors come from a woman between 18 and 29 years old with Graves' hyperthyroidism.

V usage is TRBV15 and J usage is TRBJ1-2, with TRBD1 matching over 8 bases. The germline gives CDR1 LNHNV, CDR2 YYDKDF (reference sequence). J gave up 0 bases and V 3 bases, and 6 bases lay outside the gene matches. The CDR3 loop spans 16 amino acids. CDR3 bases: TGTGCCACCAGCAGCTTGGACAGGGCGGCTAACTATGGCTACACCTTC. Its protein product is CATSSLDRAANYGYTF.

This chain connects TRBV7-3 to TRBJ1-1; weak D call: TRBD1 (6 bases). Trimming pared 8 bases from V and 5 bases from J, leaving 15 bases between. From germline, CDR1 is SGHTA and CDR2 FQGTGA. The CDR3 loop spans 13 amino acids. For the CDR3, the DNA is TGTGCCAGCGGTCCTCAGGGGTTGACTGAAGCTTTCTTT. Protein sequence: CASGPQGLTEAFF. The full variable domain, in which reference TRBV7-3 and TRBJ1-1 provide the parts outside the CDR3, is GAGVSQTPSNKVTEKGKYVELRCDPISGHTALYWYRQSLGQGPEFLIYFQGTGAADDSGLPNDRFFAVRPEGSVSTLKIQRTERGDSAVYLCASGPQGLTEAFFGQGTRLTVV.

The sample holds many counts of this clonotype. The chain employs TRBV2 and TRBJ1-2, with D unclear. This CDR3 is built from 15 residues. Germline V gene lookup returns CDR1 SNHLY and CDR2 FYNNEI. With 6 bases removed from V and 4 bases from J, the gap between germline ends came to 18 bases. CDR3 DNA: TGTGCCAGCAGCCGGACGGAACAGTGGGGCTATGGCTACACCTTC. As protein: CASSRTEQWGYGYTF. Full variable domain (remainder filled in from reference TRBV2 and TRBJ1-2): EPEVTQTPSHQVTQMGQEVILRCVPISNHLYFYWYRQILGQKVEFLVSFYNNEISEKSEIFDDQFSVERPDGSNFTLKIRSTKLEDSAMYFCASSRTEQWGYGYTFGSGTRLTVV.

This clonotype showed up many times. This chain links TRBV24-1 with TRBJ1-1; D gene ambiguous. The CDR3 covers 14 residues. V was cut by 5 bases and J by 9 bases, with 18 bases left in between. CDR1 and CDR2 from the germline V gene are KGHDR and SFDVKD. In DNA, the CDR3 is TGTGCCACCAGTGCGACGGCGGCTCCGATGAAAGCTTTCTTT. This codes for CATSATAAPMKAFF.

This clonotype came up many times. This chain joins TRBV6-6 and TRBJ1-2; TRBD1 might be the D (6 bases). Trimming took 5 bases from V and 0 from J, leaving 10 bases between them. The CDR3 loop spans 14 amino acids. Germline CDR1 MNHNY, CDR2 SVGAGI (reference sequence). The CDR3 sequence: CASSGQQTNYGYTF. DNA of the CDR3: TGTGCCAGCAGTGGACAGCAAACTAACTATGGCTACACCTTC.

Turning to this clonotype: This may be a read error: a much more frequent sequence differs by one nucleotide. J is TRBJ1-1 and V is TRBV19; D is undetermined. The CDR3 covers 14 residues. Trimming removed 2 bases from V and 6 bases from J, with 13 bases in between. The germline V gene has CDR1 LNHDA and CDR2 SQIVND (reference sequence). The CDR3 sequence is CASSIKRGAPEAFF. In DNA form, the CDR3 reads TGTGCCAGTAGTATAAAACGGGGAGCGCCTGAAGCTTTCTTT.